These 16 T cell receptor beta chains originate from one sample sequenced in a study of blood T cell repertoires in COVID-19. Assay used: immunoSEQ multiplex PCR; TCRdb lists only in-frame clones, some missing. The table records about 180,000 clones, around 80% of them present only once. Sequencing was performed on peripheral blood. All receptors come from a woman older than 75 with COVID-19, enrolled during active disease.

The chain couples TRBV5-5 to TRBJ2-7; the D gene is possibly TRBD1 (6 bases). The germline CDR1 and CDR2 sequences are SGHKS and YYEKEE (reference sequence). The V and J ends lost 5 bases and 3 bases respectively, with 18 bases between them. The CDR3 runs 15 residues. CDR3 region: CASSPPGTRIYEQYF. DNA for the CDR3: TGTGCCAGCAGTCCTCCCGGGACAAGAATCTACGAGCAGTACTTC.

The gene calls are TRBV18 and TRBJ2-1; D is unclear. This CDR3 contains 16 residues. Germline V lookup: CDR1 KGHSH, CDR2 LQKENI. Deletions cut 0 bases from V and 3 bases from J, with 12 bases between. CDR3 sequence (DNA): TGTGCCAGCTCACCACCTTCCAGGAAGGACTACAATGAGCAGTTCTTC. This codes for CASSPPSRKDYNEQFF.

Here the CDR3 reads CASSIAGLAGDGEQFF. The CDR3 DNA sequence: TGTGCCAGTAGTATAGCGGGACTAGCGGGAGATGGTGAGCAGTTCTTC. The V call is TRBV19, the J call TRBJ2-1; 14 nucleotides agree with TRBD2. Unmatched junction bases numbered 5, after V lost 1 base and J lost 9 bases. CDR3 length: 16 amino acids. Germline V CDR1 and CDR2: LNHDA, SQIVND (reference sequence).

The chain is built from TRBV19 and TRBJ2-6, with 9 bases identical to TRBD1. This CDR3 is 16 amino acids long. Germline V CDR1 and CDR2: LNHDA, SQIVND (reference sequence). The J segment lost 4 bases and the V segment lost 8 bases, leaving 9 bases of the junction unmatched. This chain's CDR3 is CASGTGPSSGANVLTF. Written as DNA, the CDR3 is TGTGCCAGTGGGACAGGGCCCTCCTCGGGGGCCAACGTCCTGACTTTC.

The chain is built from TRBV5-5 and TRBJ2-3, with D perhaps matching TRBD2 (5 bases). Trimming removed 0 bases from V and 2 bases from J, with 10 bases in between. Germline values: CDR1 SGHKS, CDR2 YYEKEE (reference sequence). This CDR3 is built from 15 residues. CDR3: CASSLGVSDTDTQYF. The CDR3 DNA is TGTGCCAGCAGCTTGGGTGTTAGCGACACAGATACGCAGTATTTT.

The chain links TRBV7-2 to TRBJ2-5, with 9 positions matching TRBD1. Germline loops: CDR1 SGHTA, CDR2 FQGNSA. The CDR3 runs to 15 residues. J gave up 4 bases and V 5 bases, and 8 bases lay outside the gene matches. The CDR3 loop reads CASSGTGTGRETQYF. CDR3 nucleotide sequence: TGTGCCAGCAGCGGGACGGGGACAGGGAGAGAGACCCAGTACTTC. Together with reference TRBV7-2 and TRBJ2-5, the CDR3 gives the full variable domain: GAGVSQSPSNKVTEKGKDVELRCDPISGHTALYWYRQSLGQGLEFLIYFQGNSAPDKSGLPSDRFSAERTGGSVSTLTIQRTQQEDSAVYLCASSGTGTGRETQYFGPGTRLLVL.

V is TRBV12-3 or TRBV12-4 and J is TRBJ1-2; D perhaps matches TRBD1 (5 bases). The ends were cut back, 1 base at V and 3 bases at J, with 6 bases in the middle. This CDR3 region has 13 residues. This CDR3 is CASSLDRYYGYTF. For the CDR3, the DNA is TGTGCCAGCAGTTTAGACAGGTACTATGGCTACACCTTC.

The table lists this clone with a count of one. The chain couples TRBV9 to TRBJ2-2; 12 bases are shared with TRBD2. This CDR3 is 18 amino acids long. The V segment lost 0 bases and the J segment 5 bases; nucleotides outside the gene matches: 8. Germline CDR1 SGDLS, CDR2 YYNGEE. The CDR3 loop is CASSVGGATSGSTGELFF. For the CDR3, the DNA is TGTGCCAGCAGCGTAGGGGGAGCGACTAGCGGGAGTACCGGGGAGCTGTTTTTT.

This clone has a count of ten or more. This rearrangement joins TRBV2 to TRBJ2-7; D remains unclear. With 2 bases removed from V and 0 bases from J, the gap between germline ends came to 11 bases. CDR1 and CDR2 from the germline V gene are SNHLY and FYNNEI. The CDR3 runs 15 residues. CDR3 amino acids: CASSESSSGSYEQYF. The CDR3 DNA reads TGTGCCAGCAGTGAAAGTAGCTCGGGCTCCTACGAGCAGTACTTC.

This rearrangement joins TRBV27 to TRBJ1-4; TRBD1 matches 9 bases. Trimming cost V 9 bases and J 7 bases; bases outside gene matches: 6. The CDR3 covers 13 residues. Per germline, CDR1 MNHEY and CDR2 SMNVEV (reference sequence). The CDR3 coding sequence is TGTGCCAGTTCGACAGGGGGGGCTGAAAAACTGTTTTTT. Residues: CASSTGGAEKLFF.

This rearrangement joins TRBV4-1 to TRBJ2-3, with D perhaps TRBD2 (5 bases). Germline V gives CDR1 MGHRA, CDR2 YSYEKL. Trimming stripped 0 bases from V and 2 bases from J, with 9 bases between. CDR3 size: 15 residues. CDR3 coding DNA: TGCGCCAGCAGCCAAGACGCGGGCTCCACAGATACGCAGTATTTT. Amino acid sequence: CASSQDAGSTDTQYF.

This rearrangement joins TRBV2 to TRBJ1-2; 8 nucleotides align to TRBD1. Trimming at V came to 4 bases and at J to 4 bases, leaving 8 bases not matched to a gene. The CDR3 has 15 amino acids. Per the germline V gene, CDR1 is SNHLY and CDR2 is FYNNEI. Here the CDR3 reads CASSALGDRIYGYTF. In DNA form, the CDR3 reads TGTGCCAGCAGTGCCCTCGGGGACAGGATCTATGGCTACACCTTC.

The rearrangement links TRBV2 to TRBJ2-1; D is perhaps TRBD2 (5 bases). This CDR3 has 13 amino acids. Trimming removed 4 bases at V and 7 bases at J, with 11 bases between. The germline CDR1 and CDR2 sequences are SNHLY and FYNNEI. The CDR3 region is CASSGESLNEQFF. CDR3 DNA sequence: TGTGCCAGCAGTGGGGAGTCTCTGAATGAGCAGTTCTTC.

This clone was observed a single time. V and J are TRBV27 and TRBJ2-2; 7 nucleotides align to TRBD1. The CDR3 consists of 15 residues. The junction had 5 bases not matched to a gene; V was cut back by 5 bases and J by 2 bases. Germline loops: CDR1 MNHEY, CDR2 SMNVEV (reference sequence). The CDR3 sequence: CASSPRGGNTGELFF. CDR3 DNA: TGTGCCAGCAGTCCCCGAGGGGGCAACACCGGGGAGCTGTTTTTT.

This chain uses TRBV28 with TRBJ2-6; TRBD2 matches 11 bases. This CDR3 has 20 residues. Per the germline V gene, CDR1 is MDHEN and CDR2 is SYDVKM. Trimming at V came to 6 bases and at J to 0 bases, leaving 13 bases not matched to a gene. In DNA, the CDR3 is TGTGCCAGCAGCCCGGGACTAGCGGAGTCTCTCTTCTCTGGGGCCAACGTCCTGACTTTC. Translated: CASSPGLAESLFSGANVLTF.

V gene TRBV4-3 combines with J gene TRBJ1-3; the D gene is possibly TRBD1 (5 bases). This CDR3 comprises 16 residues. Per germline, CDR1 LGHNA and CDR2 YSLEER. V was clipped by 5 bases and J by 4 bases, with 18 bases between them. The CDR3 nucleotides are TGCGCCAGCAGCTATAGACCGGGGGTTAACGGAAACACCATATATTTT. This gives the protein CASSYRPGVNGNTIYF.